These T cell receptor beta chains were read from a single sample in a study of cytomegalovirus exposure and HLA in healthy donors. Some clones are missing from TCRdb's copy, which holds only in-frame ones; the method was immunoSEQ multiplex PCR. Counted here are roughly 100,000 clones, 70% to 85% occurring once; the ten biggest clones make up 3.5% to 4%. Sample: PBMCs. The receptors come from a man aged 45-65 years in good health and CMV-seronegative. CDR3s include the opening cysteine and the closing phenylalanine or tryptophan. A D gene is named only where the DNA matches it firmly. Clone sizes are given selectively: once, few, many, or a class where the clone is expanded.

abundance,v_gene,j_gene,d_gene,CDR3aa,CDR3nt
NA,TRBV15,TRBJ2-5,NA,CATSRTGGMETQYF,TGTGCCACCAGCAGGACAGGAGGTATGGAGACCCAGTACTTC
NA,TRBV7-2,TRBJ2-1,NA,CASSLIPGEQFF,TGTGCCAGCAGCTTAATTCCAGGGGAGCAGTTCTTC
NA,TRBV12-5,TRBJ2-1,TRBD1,CASGSNRGASYNEQFF,TGTGCTAGTGGTTCGAACAGGGGGGCCTCCTACAATGAGCAGTTCTTC
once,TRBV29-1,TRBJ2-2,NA,CSVPEHNTGELFF,TGCAGCGTTCCCGAACACAACACCGGGGAGCTGTTTTTT
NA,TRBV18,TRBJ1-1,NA,CASSPGGSLNTEAFF,TGTGCCAGCTCACCGGGGGGTAGCTTGAACACTGAAGCTTTCTTT
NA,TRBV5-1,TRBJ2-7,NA,CASSLSSGVTYEQYF,TGCGCCAGCAGCTTGTCGTCGGGAGTTACCTACGAGCAGTACTTC
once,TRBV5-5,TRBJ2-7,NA,CASSLAADRIYEQYF,TGTGCCAGCAGCTTGGCCGCCGACAGGATCTACGAGCAGTACTTC
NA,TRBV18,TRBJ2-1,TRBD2,CASSPRLAGDNEQFF,TGTGCCAGCTCACCTCGACTAGCGGGAGACAATGAGCAGTTCTTC
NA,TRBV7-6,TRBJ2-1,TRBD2,CASSLSGAYNEQFF,TGTGCCAGCAGCTTGAGCGGGGCCTACAATGAGCAGTTCTTC
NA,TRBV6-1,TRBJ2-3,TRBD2,CASRTSGYHTDTQYF,TGTGCCAGCAGGACTAGCGGCTACCACACAGATACGCAGTATTTT
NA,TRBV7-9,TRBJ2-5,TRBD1,CASSQTGIPTQYF,TGTGCCAGCAGCCAGACAGGGATTCCGACCCAGTACTTC
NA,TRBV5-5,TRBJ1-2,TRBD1,CASTTLPGTGEYTF,TGTGCCAGCACCACTCTCCCCGGGACAGGGGAATACACCTTC
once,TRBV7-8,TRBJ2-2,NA,CASSLVEANEAGELFF,TGTGCCAGCAGCTTAGTAGAAGCAAATGAGGCCGGGGAGCTGTTTTTT
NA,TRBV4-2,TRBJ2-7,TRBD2,CASSQDLAGEQYF,TGTGCCAGCAGCCAAGACCTAGCGGGGGAGCAGTACTTC
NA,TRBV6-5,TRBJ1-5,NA,CASSYSELQPQHF,TGTGCCAGCAGTTACTCGGAGCTCCAGCCCCAGCATTTT
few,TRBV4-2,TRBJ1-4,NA,CASSQDLREKLFF,TGTGCCAGCAGCCAAGATCTTCGTGAAAAACTGTTTTTT
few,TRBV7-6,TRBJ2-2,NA,CASSLEHNTGELFF,TGTGCCAGCAGCTTAGAACATAACACCGGGGAGCTGTTTTTT
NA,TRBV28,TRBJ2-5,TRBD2,CASRVTSGRETQYF,TGTGCCAGCCGAGTGACTAGCGGGCGAGAGACCCAGTACTTC
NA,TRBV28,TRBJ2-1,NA,CASSPFRAGLYNEQFF,TGTGCCAGCAGTCCCTTTCGGGCGGGACTGTACAATGAGCAGTTCTTC
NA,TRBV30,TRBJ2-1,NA,CAWSTLHRENEQFF,TGTGCCTGGAGTACCTTGCATCGGGAGAATGAGCAGTTCTTC
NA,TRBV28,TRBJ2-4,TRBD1,CASSRQGQAKNIQYF,TGTGCCAGCAGCCGACAGGGACAGGCCAAAAACATTCAGTACTTC
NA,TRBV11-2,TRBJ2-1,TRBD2,CASSLLGTSCNEQFF,TGTGCCAGCAGCTTATTAGGGACTAGCTGCAATGAGCAGTTCTTC
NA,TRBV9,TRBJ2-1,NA,CASSARAYNEQFF,TGTGCCAGCAGCGCCCGAGCCTACAATGAGCAGTTCTTC
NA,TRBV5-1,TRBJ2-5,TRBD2,CASSLATAGGLETQYF,TGCGCCAGCAGCTTGGCCACAGCGGGAGGGCTAGAGACCCAGTACTTC
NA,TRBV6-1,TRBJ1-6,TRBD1,CASSAGEGAILYLHF,TGTGCCAGCAGTGCCGGAGAGGGGGCAATATTATACCTCCACTTT
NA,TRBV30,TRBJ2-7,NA,CAWSLARREQYF,TGTGCCTGGAGTTTAGCCCGCCGCGAGCAGTACTTC
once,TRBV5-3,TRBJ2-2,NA,CARSLVRDIGAGELFF,TGTGCCAGAAGCTTGGTCCGGGACATCGGGGCCGGGGAGCTGTTTTTT
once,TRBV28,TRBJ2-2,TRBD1,CASRTGDDGGELFF,TGTGCCAGCCGCACAGGGGATGACGGCGGGGAGCTGTTTTTT
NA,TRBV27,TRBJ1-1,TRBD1,CASSHWDSSLNTEAFF,TGTGCCAGCAGTCACTGGGACAGCTCCCTGAACACTGAAGCTTTCTTT